The 2 T cell receptor beta chains presented below share a single source sample, sequenced in a study of blood T cell repertoires in COVID-19. The method was immunoSEQ multiplex PCR; TCRdb's version includes in-frame clones alone and lacks a portion of them. The sample has 250,000 or so clones; approximately 83% are singletons. Sequencing was performed on peripheral blood. These receptors all come from a man older than 75 with acute or convalescent COVID-19.

This clone was seen just once. A much larger clone sits a single nucleotide away, making a read error possible. The rearrangement links TRBV11-3 to TRBJ2-3; possibly TRBD2 for D (5 bases). Looked up from germline, CDR1 is SGHNT and CDR2 is YENEEA. This CDR3 has 12 amino acids. V was clipped by 4 bases and J by 4 bases, with 6 bases between them. The CDR3 loop is CASSYGADTQYF. The DNA for the CDR3 is TGTGCCAGCAGCTACGGGGCAGATACGCAGTATTTT.

There are a few counts of this clone. Other DNA sequences within the sample encode an identical CDR3. This chain joins TRBV19 and TRBJ2-7; 13 bases line up with TRBD2. The trim removed 6 bases at V and 7 bases at J, leaving 12 bases unmatched. This CDR3 spans 16 amino acids. Germline CDR1 reads LNHDA; CDR2 reads SQIVND (reference sequence). The CDR3 is CASSRGTSGIRGEQYF. The CDR3 nucleotides are TGTGCCAGTAGCCGAGGGACTAGCGGGATCCGGGGGGAGCAGTACTTC.